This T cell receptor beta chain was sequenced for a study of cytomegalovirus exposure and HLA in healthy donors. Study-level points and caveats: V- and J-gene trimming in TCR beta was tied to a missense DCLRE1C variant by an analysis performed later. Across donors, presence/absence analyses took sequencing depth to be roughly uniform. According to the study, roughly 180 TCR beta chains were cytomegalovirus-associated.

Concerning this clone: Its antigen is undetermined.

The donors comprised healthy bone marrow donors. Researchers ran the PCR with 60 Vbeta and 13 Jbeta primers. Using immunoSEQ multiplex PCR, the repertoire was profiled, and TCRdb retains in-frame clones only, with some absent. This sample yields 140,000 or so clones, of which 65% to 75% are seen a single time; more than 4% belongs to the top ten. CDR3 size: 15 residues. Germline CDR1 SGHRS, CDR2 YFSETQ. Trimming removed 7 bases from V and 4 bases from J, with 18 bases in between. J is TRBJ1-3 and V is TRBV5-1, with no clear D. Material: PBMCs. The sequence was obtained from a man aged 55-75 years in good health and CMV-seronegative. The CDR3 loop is CASGAGPAGGNTIYF. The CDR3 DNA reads TGCGCCAGCGGCGCTGGTCCTGCGGGGGGAAACACCATATATTTT.